Listed below are T cell receptor beta chains from one sample, sequenced in a study of CD8+ T cells in alopecia areata. Sequenced by immunoSEQ multiplex PCR; TCRdb stores in-frame clones only, minus some. The sample yields roughly 220,000 clones, more than 60% seen once. This material consisted of CD4+ T cells sorted from blood, taken at week 44, from a patient treated with tofacitinib. The source of these receptors is a human donor with alopecia areata. CDR3s include the opening cysteine and the closing phenylalanine or tryptophan. A D gene is named only where the DNA matches it firmly. Size tells how often a clone was seen (once, few, many) or the class of an expanded clone, and some rows leave it out.

j_call v_call d_call clone_size cdr3_aa cdr3_nt
TRBJ1-5 TRBV19 - - CASTELGTNDQPQHF TGTGCCAGTACGGAATTGGGGACAAACGATCAGCCCCAGCATTTT
TRBJ2-3 TRBV5-1 - - CASRQGTDTQYF TGCGCCAGCAGGCAGGGGACAGATACGCAGTATTTT
TRBJ2-7 TRBV30 - - CAWKIPGPDYEQYF TGTGCCTGGAAAATACCGGGACCGGACTACGAGCAGTACTTC
TRBJ2-2 TRBV2 TRBD2 - CASRPSGGNTGELFF TGTGCCAGCAGACCCAGCGGGGGGAACACCGGGGAGCTGTTTTTT
TRBJ1-1 TRBV5-1 TRBD1 - CASSTDRGSTEAFF TGCGCCAGCAGCACAGACAGGGGATCCACTGAAGCTTTCTTT
TRBJ2-1 TRBV4-1 - once CASSQDTGTKFF TGCGCCAGCAGCCAAGATACGGGAACGAAGTTCTTC
TRBJ1-5 TRBV29-1 - few CSVISGLNQPQHF TGCAGCGTTATCTCTGGGTTGAATCAGCCCCAGCATTTT
TRBJ2-1 TRBV10-3 - once CAISEWVGGRNEQFF TGTGCCATCAGTGAGTGGGTGGGGGGCCGGAATGAGCAGTTCTTC
TRBJ2-7 TRBV19 TRBD1 - CASSHKLNSGQPPYEQYF TGTGCCAGTAGCCATAAACTTAACTCGGGACAGCCTCCCTACGAGCAGTACTTC
TRBJ2-7 TRBV7-3 TRBD2 - CASNTGLAGDEQYF TGTGCCAGCAACACGGGACTAGCGGGGGACGAGCAGTACTTC
TRBJ2-3 TRBV2 - - CASSVMLAGDTQYF TGTGCCAGCAGTGTAATGCTAGCTGGGGATACGCAGTATTTT
TRBJ2-2 TRBV30 TRBD1 - CAWSVQRGTGRSTGELFF TGTGCCTGGAGTGTACAACGGGGGACAGGGAGATCGACCGGGGAGCTGTTTTTT
TRBJ2-7 TRBV18 - - CASSPRQGSLHEQYF TGTGCCAGCTCACCACGCCAGGGAAGTCTCCACGAGCAGTACTTC
TRBJ2-3 TRBV27 TRBD2 once CASSLSRRLASTDTQYF TGTGCCAGCAGTTTATCTAGGCGACTAGCGAGCACAGATACGCAGTATTTT
TRBJ2-2 TRBV7-7 - - CASSTQTDTGELFF TGTGCCAGCAGCACACAGACAGACACCGGGGAGCTGTTTTTT
TRBJ2-5 TRBV9 TRBD1 - CASSPQDRVYGETQYF TGTGCCAGCAGCCCCCAGGACAGGGTTTACGGAGAGACCCAGTACTTC
TRBJ2-3 TRBV29-1 - - CSVEGTASTDTQYF TGCAGCGTTGAAGGGACAGCTAGCACAGATACGCAGTATTTT
TRBJ1-2 TRBV29-1 TRBD1 - CSGETGERGYTF TGCAGCGGGGAGACAGGGGAACGTGGCTACACCTTC
TRBJ2-7 TRBV30 - - CAWSVGVYEQYF TGTGCCTGGAGTGTAGGGGTGTACGAGCAGTACTTC
TRBJ1-1 TRBV9 - - CASSLRVYTEAFF TGTGCCAGCAGCCTTAGAGTCTACACTGAAGCTTTCTTT
TRBJ2-6 TRBV30 TRBD1 few CASWGQGAEGANVLTF TGTGCCTCTTGGGGACAGGGGGCGGAAGGGGCCAACGTCCTGACTTTC
TRBJ1-2 TRBV9 - few CASSSQDSFYGYTF TGTGCCAGCAGCTCCCAGGATTCATTCTATGGCTACACCTTC
TRBJ1-2 TRBV10-3 - - CAISESSDYGYTF TGTGCCATCAGTGAGTCGTCGGACTATGGCTACACCTTC
TRBJ2-2 TRBV12-5 - - CASGVGTGELFF TGTGCTAGTGGGGTAGGCACCGGGGAGCTGTTTTTT
TRBJ1-2 TRBV7-9 TRBD1 few CAVPGTTGGWGYTF TGTGCCGTTCCAGGAACGACAGGGGGTTGGGGCTACACCTTC
TRBJ1-1 TRBV29-1 - - CSVPQVNTEAFF TGCAGCGTTCCCCAGGTGAACACTGAAGCTTTCTTT
TRBJ1-1 TRBV5-1 - few CASSLDRGRGTEAFF TGCGCCAGCAGCTTGGATAGGGGACGGGGCACTGAAGCTTTCTTT
TRBJ2-5 TRBV11-2 - - CASSLGETQYF TGTGCCAGCAGCTTAGGAGAGACCCAGTACTTC
TRBJ2-2 TRBV30 - - CAYRRGNTGELFF TGTGCCTACCGTCGGGGGAACACCGGGGAGCTGTTTTTT
TRBJ2-3 TRBV10-3 - once CAISETVTDTQYF TGTGCCATCAGTGAGACAGTCACAGATACGCAGTATTTT
TRBJ2-5 TRBV29-1 TRBD1 - CSVLGTGTQETQYF TGCAGCGTCTTAGGGACAGGGACCCAAGAGACCCAGTACTTC
TRBJ2-6 TRBV15 - - CATSSLGISGANVLTF TGTGCCACCAGCAGTTTGGGGATTTCTGGGGCCAACGTCCTGACTTTC
TRBJ1-1 TRBV14 TRBD1 - CASSQAPGGRLVNTEAFF TGTGCCAGCAGCCAAGCCCCAGGGGGCCGATTAGTGAACACTGAAGCTTTCTTT
TRBJ1-1 TRBV7-2 - - CASSPLGEGNTEAFF TGTGCCAGCAGCCCCCTCGGGGAGGGGAACACTGAAGCTTTCTTT
TRBJ2-3 TRBV5-6 - few CASSSRETDTQYF TGTGCCAGCAGCTCCCGCGAAACAGATACGCAGTATTTT
TRBJ2-7 TRBV30 TRBD1 - CAWSVRDRHDEQYF TGTGCCTGGAGTGTACGGGACAGGCATGACGAGCAGTACTTC
TRBJ1-6 TRBV9 - - CASSVGWDSPLHF TGTGCCAGCAGCGTAGGCTGGGATTCACCCCTCCACTTT
TRBJ2-5 TRBV2 - - CASRYQETQYF TGTGCCAGCAGGTACCAAGAGACCCAGTACTTC
TRBJ2-5 TRBV4-2 TRBD2 few CASSQAASGQETQYF TGTGCCAGCAGCCAAGCGGCTAGCGGCCAAGAGACCCAGTACTTC
TRBJ1-1 TRBV5-6 - - CASSLIDSGNTEAFF TGTGCCAGCAGCTTGATAGACTCCGGGAACACTGAAGCTTTCTTT
TRBJ1-2 TRBV5-1 - - CASKAGTWGYTF TGCGCCAGCAAGGCCGGGACGTGGGGCTACACCTTC
TRBJ2-5 TRBV5-6 - - CASSLDPGSQETQYF TGTGCCAGCAGCCTCGATCCGGGGAGTCAAGAGACCCAGTACTTC
TRBJ1-2 TRBV9 - - CASSVARQGGYTF TGTGCCAGCAGCGTAGCTAGACAAGGTGGCTACACCTTC
TRBJ1-6 TRBV9 - - CASSVGGENSPLHF TGTGCCAGCAGCGTAGGAGGTGAGAATTCACCCCTCCACTTT
TRBJ1-5 TRBV4-3 - - CASSHLQGHQPQHF TGCGCCAGCAGCCACCTACAGGGACATCAGCCCCAGCATTTT
TRBJ1-6 TRBV6-5 - - CASNSVAGTTSPLHF TGTGCCAGTAACTCGGTGGCAGGGACAACGTCACCCCTCCACTTT
TRBJ1-2 TRBV29-1 - - CSFTEGAGGYTF TGCAGCTTTACTGAAGGGGCCGGGGGCTACACCTTC
TRBJ1-6 TRBV29-1 TRBD1 - CSVQTGFGSPLHF TGCAGCGTTCAGACAGGGTTTGGTTCACCCCTCCACTTT
TRBJ2-5 TRBV5-6 - few CASSSPGTQYF TGTGCCAGCAGCTCCCCAGGGACCCAGTACTTC
TRBJ2-3 TRBV9 - once CAESDTQYF TGTGCCGAATCCGATACGCAGTATTTT
TRBJ1-1 TRBV4-3 - - CASSQEYEGNTEAFF TGCGCCAGCAGCCAAGAGTACGAGGGGAACACTGAAGCTTTCTTT
TRBJ1-3 TRBV11-2 - - CASSSRVSGNTIYF TGTGCCAGCAGCTCCAGGGTCTCTGGAAACACCATATATTTT
TRBJ2-1 TRBV2 - - CASSEVGGPAYNEQFF TGTGCCAGCAGTGAAGTTGGAGGGCCAGCCTACAATGAGCAGTTCTTC
TRBJ1-3 TRBV9 - - CASSVELSGTSGNTIYF TGTGCCAGCAGCGTAGAGCTCTCCGGGACTAGTGGAAACACCATATATTTT
TRBJ1-2 TRBV27 - - CASRVTGLGTANYGYTF TGTGCCAGCAGAGTAACTGGGTTGGGCACAGCTAACTATGGCTACACCTTC
TRBJ2-7 TRBV29-1 - - CSVRGFYEQYF TGCAGCGTTCGGGGGTTCTACGAGCAGTACTTC
TRBJ2-5 TRBV30 - - CAWGSGETQYF TGTGCCTGGGGGTCCGGAGAGACCCAGTACTTC
TRBJ2-3 TRBV15 TRBD1 - CATSRNRGSSDTQYF TGTGCCACCAGCAGAAACAGGGGATCATCAGATACGCAGTATTTT
TRBJ2-1 TRBV30 TRBD2 - CAWSVEAGGPLFF TGTGCCTGGAGTGTCGAAGCGGGGGGGCCGCTTTTCTTC
TRBJ2-1 TRBV5-1 - - CASIGTAKNEQFF TGCGCCAGCATCGGGACTGCTAAGAATGAGCAGTTCTTC